The rows below give T cell receptor beta chains drawn from one sample of a study of T cell changes during pregnancy in multiple sclerosis. The table came from immunoSEQ multiplex PCR; TCRdb's copy has only in-frame clones and leaves some out. The table has about 28,000 clones, about 83% seen once. The sequencing here drew on CD8+ T cells from peripheral blood mononuclear cells, taken after pregnancy. The source of these receptors is a female donor with multiple sclerosis, enrolled in a pregnancy study. Both conserved end residues are part of each CDR3. A D gene is named only where the DNA matches it firmly. For some rows the clone size is stated as once, few or many, or as a class when expanded; others skip it.

>TRBV9|-|14|TRBJ1-2|-
TGTGCCAGCAGCGTAGCTGCGGGCACGGAAGGCTACACCTTC
CASSVAAGTEGYTF
>TRBV6-1|-|15|TRBJ2-1|-
TGTGCCAGCAGTGAATTTGGCAGGTCCTACAATGAGCAGTTCTTC
CASSEFGRSYNEQFF
>TRBV27|-|13|TRBJ2-5|-
TGTGCCAGCAGTTTGAGTCAGGAAGAGACCCAGTACTTC
CASSLSQEETQYF
>TRBV27|TRBD2|16|TRBJ2-7|-
TGTGCCAGCAGTATGAGGACTAGCGGGGGTCCCTACGAGCAGTACTTC
CASSMRTSGGPYEQYF
>TRBV10-1|-|13|TRBJ2-5|-
TGCGCCAGCAGTGAGGACTACCAAGAGACCCAGTACTTC
CASSEDYQETQYF
>TRBV30|-|16|TRBJ1-5|once
TGTGCCTGTACCGAGGGGGGCAGGGAGGGATGGCAGCCCCAGCATTTT
CACTEGGREGWQPQHF
>TRBV9|TRBD2|15|TRBJ2-5|-
TGTGCCAGCAGCGTTCTAGCGGGGGGATGGGAGACCCAGTACTTC
CASSVLAGGWETQYF
>TRBV28|TRBD1|13|TRBJ1-1|-
TGTGCCAGCAGGGGGACAGGGGCCACTGAAGCTTTCTTT
CASRGTGATEAFF
>TRBV29-1|-|12|TRBJ2-1|-
TGCAGCGTTGCTCTACTCCAAAATGAGCAGTTCTTC
CSVALLQNEQFF
>TRBV4-3|-|13|TRBJ2-1|-
TGCGCCAGCAGCCATAACGCAGACAATGAGCAGTTCTTC
CASSHNADNEQFF
>TRBV10-3|-|12|TRBJ1-2|-
TGTGCCATCAGTGAGATAGACTATGGCTACACCTTC
CAISEIDYGYTF
>TRBV9|-|16|TRBJ2-3|-
TGTGCCAGCAGTTATCTCCAGGGGACGGGCACAGATACGCAGTATTTT
CASSYLQGTGTDTQYF
>TRBV4-1|-|16|TRBJ1-1|once
TGCGCCAGCAGCCTCCTGGTGGTAGGGGTGGCCACTGAAGCTTTCTTT
CASSLLVVGVATEAFF
>TRBV6-5|TRBD2|14|TRBJ2-1|-
TGTGCCAGCAGTGGGGGCGGGGGGGCCTCTGAGCAGTTCTTC
CASSGGGGASEQFF
>TRBV15|-|14|TRBJ2-7|-
TGTGCCACCAGCCTCCGGGGGGCGGGCTACGAGCAGTACTTC
CATSLRGAGYEQYF
>TRBV4-3|TRBD2|15|TRBJ2-7|-
TGCGCCAGCAGCCAAGGAAGCGGGGGCCCCTACGAGCAGTACTTC
CASSQGSGGPYEQYF
>TRBV19|-|12|TRBJ2-7|few
TGTGCCAGTAGTACGGACAACTACGAGCAGTACTTC
CASSTDNYEQYF
>TRBV2|TRBD2|16|TRBJ2-3|-
TGTGCCAGCAGCCTTGGTAGCGGGGGGGCCACAGATACGCAGTATTTT
CASSLGSGGATDTQYF
>TRBV5-1|TRBD2|18|TRBJ2-7|-
TGCGCCAGCAGCTTGGGGACTAGCGGGGGAACCTTCTCCTACGAGCAGTACTTC
CASSLGTSGGTFSYEQYF
>TRBV27|TRBD2|14|TRBJ2-3|-
TGTGCCAGCAGGCTCGTTGGGACTACCGGTACGCAGTATTTT
CASRLVGTTGTQYF
>TRBV5-4|-|13|TRBJ2-5|-
TGTGCCAGCAGCTCGACAGGTTGGAAGACCCAGTACTTC
CASSSTGWKTQYF
>TRBV11-2|TRBD1|14|TRBJ2-5|once
TGTGCCAGCAGTTTTACAGGGGGCGGGGAGACCCAGTACTTC
CASSFTGGGETQYF
>TRBV10-3|TRBD1|16|TRBJ1-5|-
TGTGCCATCAGTGAGTCGGGGACAGGGCGGAATCAGCCCCAGCATTTT
CAISESGTGRNQPQHF
>TRBV9|-|14|TRBJ1-2|-
TGTGCCAGCAGCGTAGGTGGGGGGGGCTATGGCTACACCTTC
CASSVGGGGYGYTF
>TRBV6-6|-|16|TRBJ1-2|-
TGTGCCAGCAGTTACTCGAATGAAGGGACTCTATATGGCTACACCTTC
CASSYSNEGTLYGYTF
>TRBV7-2|-|14|TRBJ1-6|-
TGTGCCAGCAGCTCAAGGGGCTATAATTCACCCCTCCACTTT
CASSSRGYNSPLHF
>TRBV6-4|-|13|TRBJ2-2|many
TGTGCCAGCAGTGAAGGGGCCGCCGGGGAGCTGTTTTTT
CASSEGAAGELFF
>TRBV6-4|TRBD1|15|TRBJ1-6|medium-sized
TGTGCCAGCAGTGACTCAACAGGGGGCAACTCACCCCTCCACTTT
CASSDSTGGNSPLHF
>TRBV27|TRBD1|15|TRBJ1-2|once
TGTGCCAGCAGTTTGGCAGGGGGCTTCAGGAGTGGCTACACCTTC
CASSLAGGFRSGYTF
>TRBV14|TRBD1|18|TRBJ2-3|few
TGTGCCAGCAGCCAACGGAGGGCAGGGGGCGGTCGCACAGATACGCAGTATTTT
CASSQRRAGGGRTDTQYF
>TRBV19|-|15|TRBJ1-1|-
TGTGCCAGTAGTATTGACAGCCTAATGAACACTGAAGCTTTCTTT
CASSIDSLMNTEAFF
>TRBV27|TRBD2|14|TRBJ2-7|-
TGTGCCAGCAGCCATAGCGGGGGGGTGTACGAGCAGTACTTC
CASSHSGGVYEQYF
>TRBV10-1|-|13|TRBJ1-1|-
TGCGCCAGCAGTCGGGGGGGCGCGGCTGAAGCTTTCTTT
CASSRGGAAEAFF
>TRBV7-9|-|13|TRBJ1-1|-
TGTGCCAGCAGCTTCGCGGTATCTCGTGAAGCTTTCTTT
CASSFAVSREAFF